This is a list of T cell receptor beta chains from one sample in a study of vaccination effects on CD4 cells after COVID-19. Which antigens these TCRs recognize remains unknown. The data were produced by immunoSEQ multiplex PCR, yet TCRdb's version contains in-frame clones alone and is incomplete. The sample comprises tens of thousands of clones, 70% to 75% of which are singletons, and less than 2% rests with the top ten. The sample consisted of CD4+ T cells from PBMCs cultured with HCoV-229E spike peptides, taken after COVID-19 vaccination. The source of these receptors is a human donor who received a COVID-19 vaccine. Each CDR3 is given with its conserved first and last residue. D genes are given only for firm matches. Clone size appears in some rows only: once, few, many, or a class for an expanded clone.

j_call: TRBJ2-1
d_call: .
clone_size: once
v_call: TRBV7-9
cdr3_nt: TGTGCCAGCAGCATATCGGGGCGATACAATGAGCAGTTCTTC
cdr3_aa: CASSISGRYNEQFF

j_call: TRBJ2-2
d_call: .
clone_size: .
v_call: TRBV5-1
cdr3_nt: TGCGCCAGCAGCTTCCAGACGGAAACCGGGGAGCTGTTTTTT
cdr3_aa: CASSFQTETGELFF

j_call: TRBJ2-2
d_call: .
clone_size: few
v_call: TRBV10-1
cdr3_nt: TGCGCCAGCAGTGAGCGGGGGATCACCGGGGAGCTGTTTTTT
cdr3_aa: CASSERGITGELFF

j_call: TRBJ1-4
d_call: .
clone_size: once
v_call: TRBV6-6
cdr3_nt: TGTGCCAGCAGCACGACGGGGGGGTCTAATGAAAAACTGTTTTTT
cdr3_aa: CASSTTGGSNEKLFF

j_call: TRBJ1-3
d_call: .
clone_size: few
v_call: TRBV9
cdr3_nt: TGTGCCAGCAGCGCGGACGGAACCTCTGGAAACACCATATATTTT
cdr3_aa: CASSADGTSGNTIYF

j_call: TRBJ1-6
d_call: .
clone_size: .
v_call: TRBV2
cdr3_nt: TGTGCCAGCAGTGACTGGGTTAATTCACCCCTCCACTTT
cdr3_aa: CASSDWVNSPLHF

j_call: TRBJ1-2
d_call: .
clone_size: few
v_call: TRBV19
cdr3_nt: TGTGCCAGTAGTACAGACCGGGACACTATAAAGGGGGGCTACACCTTC
cdr3_aa: CASSTDRDTIKGGYTF

j_call: TRBJ1-6
d_call: TRBD1
clone_size: .
v_call: TRBV5-5
cdr3_nt: TGTGCCAGCAGCTTGGCGACAGGGGGCTATTCACCCCTCCACTTT
cdr3_aa: CASSLATGGYSPLHF

j_call: TRBJ2-3
d_call: .
clone_size: .
v_call: TRBV20-1
cdr3_nt: TGCAGTGCTAGGGTAGCCGCGGGGCAGTATTTT
cdr3_aa: CSARVAAGQYF

j_call: TRBJ1-6
d_call: .
clone_size: .
v_call: TRBV2
cdr3_nt: TGTGCCAGCAGTGTTGGGAGGGTGGATTCACCCCTCCACTTT
cdr3_aa: CASSVGRVDSPLHF

j_call: TRBJ1-1
d_call: .
clone_size: .
v_call: TRBV6-6
cdr3_nt: TGTGCCAGCAGCCCGAATTCGATCACTGAAGCTTTCTTT
cdr3_aa: CASSPNSITEAFF

j_call: TRBJ1-2
d_call: .
clone_size: .
v_call: TRBV7-2
cdr3_nt: TGTGCCAGCAGCTTAGGGACCGCTAACTATGGCTACACCTTC
cdr3_aa: CASSLGTANYGYTF

j_call: TRBJ1-2
d_call: TRBD1
clone_size: .
v_call: TRBV12-3/TRBV12-4
cdr3_nt: TGTGCCAGCAGTTTGGACAGGGTTCGGGGCTACACCTTC
cdr3_aa: CASSLDRVRGYTF

j_call: TRBJ1-2
d_call: TRBD1
clone_size: few
v_call: TRBV3-1/TRBV3-2
cdr3_nt: TGTGCCAGCAACCACGGGACAGGGGGTGGCTACACCTTC
cdr3_aa: CASNHGTGGGYTF

j_call: TRBJ2-5
d_call: .
clone_size: .
v_call: TRBV6-5
cdr3_nt: TGTGCCAGCAGCACACCTACAGGGACGAAGACCCAGTACTTC
cdr3_aa: CASSTPTGTKTQYF

j_call: TRBJ1-4
d_call: TRBD1
clone_size: .
v_call: TRBV29-1
cdr3_nt: TGCAGCGCCCGATGGGGACAGGGTTTTAGGTTTTTT
cdr3_aa: CSARWGQGFRFF